What follows describes a single T cell receptor (beta chain). Its antigen is undetermined. Germline CDR1 is SGHDT and CDR2 is YYEEEE. This CDR3 has 12 residues. V was clipped by 1 base and J by 6 bases, with 5 bases between them. The data were obtained in a study of tumor-infiltrating lymphocytes in primary liver carcinoma. The overall study: Lesions, classed as T1-T3 N0M0, spanned about 4.2 to 10 cm across. General study points: Tumor-adjacent and tumor-blood pairs shared less of their repertoires than tumor region pairs shared. Blood's top-250-clone fraction was significantly lower than that of tumors (p = 0.039). Appearing in all five tumor regions was true of only about 7.5-25% of top clones.

Taking about 19-31 mg of unsorted bulk tissue, the authors co-extracted RNA and DNA. A constant-region primer served to make TCR beta cDNA from approximately 490 ng total RNA. What produced the TCR beta libraries was three nested multiplex PCR rounds using slightly modified ARM-PCR. TRBV1-TRBV30 forward and Cbeta reverse primers drove the first two roughly 11-cycle rounds. TCRdb recomputed calls from the multiplex PCR reads with MiXCR, one row per CDR3 protein. The table shows about 32,000 distinct CDR3 sequences, with 76% occurring only once. Sequencing was done on a sample of liver tumor tissue from sampling region 5. Stated subset: tumor region T5, tumor centre. The sequence was obtained from a man aged 35 to 55 with primary liver carcinoma and hepatitis B virus infection. The chain combines TRBV5-6 with TRBJ2-1; no definite D call. CDR3 coding DNA: TGTGCCAGCAGCTTGATTCGCAATGAGCAGTTCTTC. This encodes CASSLIRNEQFF.